Listed below are T cell receptor beta chains from one sample, sequenced in a study of T cell changes during pregnancy in multiple sclerosis. Assay: immunoSEQ multiplex PCR; the TCRdb copy retains only in-frame clones and omits some. The sample lists tens of thousands of clones; 91% were seen once. Here the sequenced sample was peripheral blood, taken after pregnancy. Every receptor here comes from a female donor in good health, enrolled as a control in a pregnancy study. Each CDR3 is given with its conserved first and last residue. A D gene is named only where the DNA matches it firmly. Size values are once, few and many counts, or a class for expanded clones, and some rows have none.

>-|TRBD1|17|TRBJ2-2|TRBV12-5
CASGSVATGGHTGELFF
TGTGCTAGTGGTTCGGTAGCGACAGGGGGACACACCGGGGAGCTGTTTTTT
>-|TRBD2|17|TRBJ2-3|TRBV7-2
CASSLRVRGAWTDTQYF
TGTGCCAGCAGCTTAAGGGTGCGGGGGGCTTGGACAGATACGCAGTATTTT
>-|-|14|TRBJ1-1|TRBV10-3
CAIHDWALNTEAFF
TGTGCCATCCACGATTGGGCTTTGAACACTGAAGCTTTCTTT
>-|-|17|TRBJ1-3|TRBV5-5
CASSPSPLTDSGNTIYF
TGTGCCAGCAGCCCAAGCCCCCTAACCGACTCTGGAAACACCATATATTTT
>-|-|14|TRBJ2-5|TRBV18
CASSPPSQQETQYF
TGTGCCAGCTCACCACCAAGTCAGCAAGAGACCCAGTACTTC
>few|TRBD1|16|TRBJ1-1|TRBV2
CASRTRRGQRNTEAFF
TGTGCCAGCCGAACACGAAGGGGACAGAGGAACACTGAAGCTTTCTTT
>-|-|15|TRBJ1-4|TRBV5-1
CASCLDYRANEKLFF
TGCGCCAGCTGCTTGGATTACAGGGCTAATGAAAAACTGTTTTTT
>-|-|12|TRBJ1-2|TRBV5-6
CASSFINYGYTF
TGTGCCAGCAGCTTCATCAACTATGGCTACACCTTC
>-|TRBD2|16|TRBJ2-3|TRBV11-3
CASSLNSGGSTDTQYF
TGTGCCAGCAGCTTAAACAGCGGGGGATCCACAGATACGCAGTATTTT
>-|-|16|TRBJ2-5|TRBV5-1
CASSLVGSTRRETQYF
TGCGCCAGCAGCTTGGTTGGTTCGACCCGGCGGGAGACCCAGTACTTC
>-|TRBD1|15|TRBJ1-2|TRBV19
CASSTQQGPGYGYTF
TGTGCCAGTAGTACCCAACAGGGGCCCGGCTATGGCTACACCTTC
>-|-|14|TRBJ1-1|TRBV7-2
CASSLRNRDTEAFF
TGTGCCAGCAGCCTACGTAACCGGGACACTGAAGCTTTCTTT
>-|TRBD1|18|TRBJ1-3|TRBV7-2
CASSLGTGGLYSGNTIYF
TGTGCCAGCAGCCTTGGGACAGGGGGCCTCTACTCTGGAAACACCATATATTTT
>-|TRBD2|16|TRBJ2-1|TRBV10-3
CAIRAFSGGAYNEQFF
TGTGCCATCAGGGCCTTTAGCGGGGGGGCCTACAATGAGCAGTTCTTC
>-|TRBD1|13|TRBJ1-2|TRBV5-5
CASSWDRGYGYTF
TGTGCCAGCAGCTGGGACAGGGGCTATGGCTACACCTTC
>-|-|13|TRBJ1-2|TRBV9
CASSLGGDYGYTF
TGTGCCAGCAGCCTTGGGGGGGACTATGGCTACACCTTC
>-|-|13|TRBJ1-1|TRBV7-8
CASSLGAGTEAFF
TGTGCCAGCAGCTTAGGGGCGGGGACTGAAGCTTTCTTT
>-|-|13|TRBJ2-5|TRBV27
CASSRRDQETQYF
TGTGCCAGCAGTCGACGGGACCAAGAGACCCAGTACTTC
>-|-|12|TRBJ1-2|TRBV2
CASSETVYGYTF
TGTGCCAGCAGTGAAACGGTTTATGGCTACACCTTC
>-|-|15|TRBJ2-2|TRBV29-1
CSVELWGRDVGELFF
TGCAGCGTTGAGTTGTGGGGGCGTGATGTCGGGGAGCTGTTTTTT
>once|-|13|TRBJ1-5|TRBV14
CASSQGSHQPQHF
TGTGCCAGCAGCCAAGGTAGCCATCAGCCCCAGCATTTT
>-|-|13|TRBJ1-1|TRBV19
CASSIARNTEAFF
TGTGCCAGTAGTATAGCGCGGAACACTGAAGCTTTCTTT
>few|TRBD1|12|TRBJ2-7|TRBV2
CASDRGRLEQYF
TGTGCCTCGGACAGGGGGCGTCTCGAGCAGTACTTC
>-|-|14|TRBJ2-1|TRBV27
CASSSRGSYNEQFF
TGTGCCAGCAGTAGTCGGGGCTCCTACAATGAGCAGTTCTTC
>-|-|14|TRBJ1-2|TRBV6-5
CASSPEQGLRGYTF
TGTGCCAGCAGTCCCGAACAGGGTTTAAGGGGCTACACCTTC
>-|-|13|TRBJ2-5|TRBV2
CASILGVGETQYF
TGTGCCAGCATTTTAGGGGTAGGAGAGACCCAGTACTTC
>-|TRBD1|16|TRBJ1-2|TRBV4-2
CASSQAGDRGIGGYTF
TGTGCCAGCAGCCAAGCCGGAGACAGGGGAATCGGTGGCTACACCTTC
>-|TRBD1|14|TRBJ2-7|TRBV7-2
CASSPRQGSSEQYF
TGTGCCAGCAGCCCCAGACAGGGTTCGTCCGAGCAGTACTTC
>-|-|17|TRBJ1-3|TRBV30
CAWSGNRARSSGNTIYF
TGTGCCTGGAGCGGGAATAGGGCCAGGAGCTCTGGAAACACCATATATTTT
>few|-|14|TRBJ2-2|TRBV7-8
CASSPTGNTGELFF
TGTGCCAGCAGCCCTACGGGTAACACCGGGGAGCTGTTTTTT
>-|-|13|TRBJ1-2|TRBV18
CASSQEANYGYTF
TGTGCCAGCTCACAGGAGGCTAACTATGGCTACACCTTC
>once|TRBD1|15|TRBJ1-2|TRBV5-1
CASSSLDRGLGGYTF
TGCGCCAGCAGCTCCCTGGACAGGGGGCTTGGTGGCTACACCTTC
>-|TRBD1|13|TRBJ2-5|TRBV7-3
CASSRDRETSQYF
TGTGCCAGCAGCCGGGACAGGGAGACGTCCCAGTACTTC
>-|-|15|TRBJ2-1|TRBV4-2
CASSRAGTNYNEQFF
TGTGCCAGCAGCCGCGCCGGGACAAATTACAATGAGCAGTTCTTC
>-|TRBD1|14|TRBJ1-2|TRBV25-1
CASSEGQLSGGYTF
TGTGCCAGCAGTGAGGGACAGCTCAGCGGTGGCTACACCTTC
>-|TRBD1|14|TRBJ1-1|TRBV5-1
CASSWGQGNTEAFF
TGCGCCAGCAGCTGGGGACAGGGGAACACTGAAGCTTTCTTT
>-|-|15|TRBJ1-3|TRBV6-6
CASSLDSPLKNTIYF
TGTGCCAGCAGTTTAGACAGCCCTCTTAAGAACACCATATATTTT
>once|-|16|TRBJ1-2|TRBV6-1
CASSEALWQADYGYTF
TGTGCCAGCAGTGAAGCGCTTTGGCAAGCGGACTATGGCTACACCTTC
>-|TRBD2|19|TRBJ2-3|TRBV7-2
CASSLTMLAGGRETDTQYF
TGTGCCAGCAGCTTAACTATGCTAGCGGGGGGGAGGGAGACAGATACGCAGTATTTT
>-|-|15|TRBJ1-6|TRBV30
CAWSVKEEYNSPLHF
TGTGCCTGGAGTGTTAAGGAGGAATATAATTCACCCCTCCACTTT
>-|-|14|TRBJ1-4|TRBV7-9
CASTLRGGSEKLFF
TGTGCCAGCACCCTAAGGGGTGGCAGTGAAAAACTGTTTTTT
>-|-|12|TRBJ2-1|TRBV7-9
CASSPPSDFQFF
TGTGCCAGCAGCCCCCCTTCAGACTTCCAGTTCTTC
>few|-|13|TRBJ1-2|TRBV9
CASSRGGNYGYTF
TGTGCCAGCAGCCGCGGTGGTAACTATGGCTACACCTTC
>-|-|14|TRBJ1-2|TRBV28
CASSLVAVHYGYTF
TGTGCCAGCAGTTTAGTGGCAGTACACTATGGCTACACCTTC
>-|TRBD1|15|TRBJ1-6|TRBV11-3
CASSSRQGRDSPLHF
TGTGCCAGCAGCTCTCGACAGGGACGGGATTCACCCCTCCACTTT
>-|-|11|TRBJ2-7|TRBV6-5
CASSSPGEQYF
TGTGCCAGCAGTTCCCCCGGCGAGCAGTACTTC
>once|TRBD2|16|TRBJ2-5|TRBV5-1
CASSFGVAGTQETQYF
TGCGCCAGCAGCTTCGGAGTAGCGGGGACCCAAGAGACCCAGTACTTC
>-|TRBD1|14|TRBJ1-2|TRBV10-3
CAISGDRGSYGYTF
TGTGCCATCAGTGGCGACAGGGGATCATATGGCTACACCTTC
>-|TRBD2|16|TRBJ2-1|TRBV4-2
CASSQSTSGEVNEQFF
TGTGCCAGCAGCCAATCCACTAGCGGGGAGGTCAATGAGCAGTTCTTC
>-|TRBD1|17|TRBJ1-1|TRBV30
CAWSVSGQGTTNTEAFF
TGTGCCTGGAGTGTATCAGGACAGGGAACAACGAACACTGAAGCTTTCTTT
>-|TRBD1|12|TRBJ1-1|TRBV30
CAWDRESTEAFF
TGTGCCTGGGACAGGGAGAGCACTGAAGCTTTCTTT
>-|TRBD2|16|TRBJ2-3|TRBV14
CASSRQLAVSTDTQYF
TGTGCCAGCAGCCGCCAACTAGCGGTTAGCACAGATACGCAGTATTTT
>-|TRBD2|18|TRBJ2-3|TRBV9
CASSSYGGAELATDTQYF
TGTGCCAGCAGCTCATACGGGGGGGCCGAATTGGCCACAGATACGCAGTATTTT
>-|-|15|TRBJ2-7|TRBV4-2
CASSQARLGSYEQYF
TGTGCCAGCAGCCAAGCCCGACTGGGTTCCTACGAGCAGTACTTC
>few|-|15|TRBJ1-4|TRBV4-1
CASSQDPGWNEKLFF
TGCGCCAGCAGCCAAGATCCAGGCTGGAATGAAAAACTGTTTTTT
>-|TRBD1|14|TRBJ1-1|TRBV5-6
CASSFGQGGTEAFF
TGTGCCAGCAGCTTCGGACAGGGAGGCACTGAAGCTTTCTTT
>-|-|12|TRBJ2-5|TRBV5-1
CASSLVVETQYF
TGCGCCAGCAGCTTGGTAGTAGAGACCCAGTACTTC
>-|TRBD1|16|TRBJ1-6|TRBV5-6
CASSRRTGSGSSPLHF
TGTGCCAGCAGCCGGAGGACAGGGTCGGGCTCTTCACCCCTCCACTTT